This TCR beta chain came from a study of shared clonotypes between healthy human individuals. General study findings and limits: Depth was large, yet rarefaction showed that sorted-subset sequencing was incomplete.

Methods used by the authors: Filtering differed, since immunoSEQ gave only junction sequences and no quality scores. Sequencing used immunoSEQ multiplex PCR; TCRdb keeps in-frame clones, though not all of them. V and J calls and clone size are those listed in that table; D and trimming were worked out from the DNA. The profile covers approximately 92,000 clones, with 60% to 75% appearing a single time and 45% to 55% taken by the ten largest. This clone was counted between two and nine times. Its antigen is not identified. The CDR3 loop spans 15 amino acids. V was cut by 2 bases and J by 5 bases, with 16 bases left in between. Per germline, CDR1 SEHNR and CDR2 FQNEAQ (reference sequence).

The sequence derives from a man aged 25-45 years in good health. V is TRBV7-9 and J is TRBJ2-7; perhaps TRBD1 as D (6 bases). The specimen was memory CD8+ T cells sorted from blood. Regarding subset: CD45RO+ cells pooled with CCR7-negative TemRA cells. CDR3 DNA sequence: TGTGCCAGCAGCTTATCGGAAACAGGGAGCCACGAGCAGTACTTC. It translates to CASSLSETGSHEQYF.